Included here is one T cell receptor beta chain sequence, with context. Its antigen is unknown. This CDR3 comprises 18 residues. V shed 0 bases and J 1 base; nucleotides not matched to a gene: 7. Germline-derived CDR1 and CDR2 are SGHRS and YFSETQ. These data originate in a study of cytomegalovirus exposure and HLA in healthy donors. Overall study findings and caveats: TCR beta chains associated with HLA were, in a later analysis, more clonally expanded than equally common others. Productive status was seen about 87% or about 30% of the time for most TCR beta V segments in an earlier analysis.

Primers for the PCR totalled 60 Vbeta and 13 Jbeta. Authors' methods: Later reanalysis found tens of millions of unique TCR beta chains, about 11 million of them shared. Measured with immunoSEQ multiplex PCR; TCRdb has only the in-frame clones, and not every one. For V, J and clone size, that table is used; D and trimming come from the DNA. Seen here are about 160,000 clones, approximately 79% observed once, and the top ten hold 6% to 7.5%. The source material was PBMCs. The receptor comes from a man aged 40-55 years in good health and CMV-seropositive. The chain links TRBV5-1 to TRBJ2-1; 10 bases agree with TRBD2. The chain's CDR3 is CASSLGLAGALSYNEQFF. The CDR3 DNA follows: TGCGCCAGCAGCTTGGGGCTAGCGGGGGCCCTTTCCTACAATGAGCAGTTCTTC.